What follows are 28 T cell receptor beta chains derived from one specimen sequenced in a study of Ad26.COV2.S vaccination and SARS-CoV-2 variants. Sample treatment: about 20 received Ad26.COV2.S at low or high dose, single or two shots; about five received placebo; per-sample allocation not given. Day 63 following the first vaccine or placebo injection was when the samples were taken. The assay was immunoSEQ multiplex PCR, and TCRdb's table has in-frame clones only and misses some. The table shows around 300,000 clones, with roughly 90% occurring only once. The sample here was peripheral blood, taken in a trial of Ad26.COV2.S vaccine versus placebo. All receptors derive from a person between 18 and 65 years old who received the Ad26.COV2.S COVID-19 vaccine or a placebo.

This chain uses TRBV7-2 with TRBJ2-7, with D unresolved. Trimming took off 4 bases at V and 2 bases at J, with 9 bases between the two ends. The CDR3 is 13 amino acids. Per the germline V gene, CDR1 is SGHTA and CDR2 is FQGNSA. In DNA, the CDR3 is TGTGCCAGCAGCTCCCGACCTCCCTACGAGCAGTACTTC. It encodes CASSSRPPYEQYF. Drawing the rest from reference TRBV7-2 and TRBJ2-7, the complete variable domain is GAGVSQSPSNKVTEKGKDVELRCDPISGHTALYWYRQSLGQGLEFLIYFQGNSAPDKSGLPSDRFSAERTGGSVSTLTIQRTQQEDSAVYLCASSSRPPYEQYFGPGTRLTVT.

This clone came up once. The CDR3 region has the DNA TGTGCCAGCAGTGAACCGGGTATCTTGGCACCCCTCCACTTT. Protein: CASSEPGILAPLHF. The rearrangement links TRBV6-1 to TRBJ1-6; D uncertain. V was clipped by 2 bases and J by 11 bases, with 13 bases between them. Germline values: CDR1 MNHNS, CDR2 SASEGT. The CDR3 covers 14 residues.

This rearrangement joins TRBV4-3 to TRBJ1-3; 7 bases match TRBD1. This CDR3 is 16 amino acids long. Germline-derived CDR1 and CDR2 are LGHNA and YSLEER. Trimming removed 0 bases from V and 6 bases from J; junction bases left unmatched: 8. CDR3 nucleotide sequence: TGCGCCAGCAGCCAAGATACCTCAGGGGGGTTAAACACCATATATTTT. This translates into CASSQDTSGGLNTIYF.

The chain combines TRBV28 with TRBJ1-1; 8 bases fit TRBD1. This CDR3 is built from 14 residues. J was trimmed by 2 bases and V by 7 bases; bases with no gene match: 6. Germline CDR1 and CDR2: MDHEN and SYDVKM. The CDR3 reads CASTPDRGNTEAFF. The CDR3 coding sequence is TGTGCCAGCACGCCCGACAGGGGAAACACTGAAGCTTTCTTT.

V usage is TRBV10-3 and J usage is TRBJ1-2, with TRBD1 matching over 7 bases. Germline V gives CDR1 ENHRY, CDR2 SYGVKD. Germline trimming cut 2 bases from V and 4 bases from J; bases unmatched to any gene: 4. This CDR3 is built from 14 residues. DNA of the CDR3: TGTGCCATCAGTGAGCCTGGGACAGCCTATGGCTACACCTTC. Its translation: CAISEPGTAYGYTF.

This chain links TRBV5-5 with TRBJ2-7; TRBD2 matches 13 bases. Germline V gene sequence: CDR1 SGHKS, CDR2 YYEKEE (reference sequence). V dropped 5 bases and J dropped 4; count of bases not matched to a gene: 12. This CDR3 has 17 residues. CDR3 nucleotides: TGTGCCAGCAGTTCTGGACTAGCGGGAGCAACCCCATACGAGCAGTACTTC. Protein: CASSSGLAGATPYEQYF.

The rearrangement links TRBV19 to TRBJ1-2; 7 bases are shared with TRBD1. There are 16 residues in the CDR3. J lost 4 bases, V lost 8 bases, and 16 bases had no gene match. Germline V gives CDR1 LNHDA, CDR2 SQIVND (reference sequence). CDR3 loop: CASRTPLQGLPYGYTF. DNA of the CDR3: TGTGCCAGTCGAACCCCTCTACAGGGGTTGCCCTATGGCTACACCTTC.

CDR3 DNA: TGTGCCAGCAGTCCTCGGGACTTCCTGTGGACCCAGTACTTC. It is translated as CASSPRDFLWTQYF. The chain recombines TRBV27 with TRBJ2-5; D possibly corresponds to TRBD2 (6 bases). Trimming removed 5 bases at V and 7 bases at J, with 17 bases between. This CDR3 comprises 14 residues. Germline V CDR1 and CDR2: MNHEY, SMNVEV (reference sequence).

The rearrangement joins TRBV6-5 to TRBJ1-2; a weak D match, TRBD1 (5 bases). Between the trimmed V and J ends, which lost 4 bases and 4 bases, there was a span of 13 bases. The CDR3 totals 14 residues. Germline CDR1 is MNHEY and CDR2 is SVGAGI. Written as DNA, the CDR3 is TGTGCCAGCAGTTTAAACGACAGAGGCTATGGCTACACCTTC. Its protein product is CASSLNDRGYGYTF.

This chain joins TRBV10-2 and TRBJ1-2; possibly TRBD1 for D (5 bases). Trimming left V 6 bases short and J 3 bases short, with 20 bases between. Germline CDR1 WSHSY, CDR2 SAAADI. This CDR3 region has 16 residues. CDR3 in DNA: TGCGCCAGCAGCCCCAGCCAGGGAAGGAGGTACTATGGCTACACCTTC. Translated: CASSPSQGRRYYGYTF.

This clone was found a few times. The rearrangement uses TRBV4-2 and TRBJ2-4; D remains unclear. V lost 0 bases and J lost 0, with 12 bases in between. This CDR3 is 17 amino acids long. Germline CDR1 is LGHNA and CDR2 is YNFKEQ. The CDR3 nucleotides are TGTGCCAGCAGCCAAGATAGCTACCCAATAGCCAAAAACATTCAGTACTTC. It encodes CASSQDSYPIAKNIQYF.

This clone was detected only once. V and J are TRBV2 and TRBJ2-1; D is perhaps TRBD1 or TRBD2 (5 bases each). V lost 6 bases, J lost 2 bases, and 11 bases lay in between. Germline V gene sequence: CDR1 SNHLY, CDR2 FYNNEI. The CDR3 is 14 residues long. The CDR3 sequence: CASRSPGPYNEQFF. The DNA of the CDR3 is TGTGCCAGCAGGAGCCCGGGACCCTACAATGAGCAGTTCTTC.

This clone was observed once. The chain links TRBV9 to TRBJ2-5, with TRBD1 identical over 7 bases. CDR3 size: 15 residues. V shed 1 base, J shed 2 bases, and the junction held 5 bases outside the gene matches. Germline V CDR1 and CDR2: SGDLS, YYNGEE. DNA for the CDR3: TGTGCCAGCAGCGTACACGGGACAGAACAAGAGACCCAGTACTTC. Protein: CASSVHGTEQETQYF.

The V and J genes are TRBV5-1 and TRBJ2-1; D remains ambiguous. In germline, CDR1 is SGHRS, CDR2 YFSETQ. V lost 3 bases and J lost 5, with 12 bases in between. CDR3 length equals 14 residues. The CDR3 is CASSSFYGHNEQFF. The CDR3 DNA follows: TGCGCCAGCAGCTCGTTCTATGGCCACAATGAGCAGTTCTTC.

The gene calls are TRBV6-5 and TRBJ2-3; D unresolved. Germline V gene sequence: CDR1 MNHEY, CDR2 SVGAGI. There are 11 residues in the CDR3. Trimming left V 8 bases short and J 0 bases short, with 3 bases between. In DNA form, the CDR3 reads TGTGCCAGCCGAAGCACAGATACGCAGTATTTT. This encodes CASRSTDTQYF.

This chain joins TRBV2 and TRBJ2-7; TRBD1 matches at 9 bases. The CDR3 totals 14 residues. Germline V gene data show CDR1 as SNHLY and CDR2 as FYNNEI. Unmatched junction bases numbered 7, after V lost 6 bases and J lost 4 bases. In DNA form, the CDR3 reads TGTGCCAGCAGAACCGGGACAGGGATTTACGAGCAGTACTTC. It encodes CASRTGTGIYEQYF.

The chain is built from TRBV3-1 (or the pseudogene TRBV3-2) and TRBJ2-3; TRBD2 might be the D (6 bases). This CDR3 comprises 15 residues. V shed 5 bases and J shed 4 bases, with 16 bases lying between them. Germline CDR1 and CDR2: LGHDT and YNNKEL (reference sequence). In nucleotides, the CDR3 is TGTGCCAGCAGCTCGCGCGGGAAGGGCTCAGATACGCAGTATTTT. It yields the protein CASSSRGKGSDTQYF.

This chain joins TRBV28 and TRBJ1-2, with D hard to call. Trimming cost V 1 base and J 5 bases, with 5 bases left between them. Looked up from germline, CDR1 is MDHEN and CDR2 is SYDVKM. This CDR3 region has 12 residues. CDR3 coding DNA: TGTGCCAGCAGTTTATCCGAGTATGGCTACACCTTC. Translated: CASSLSEYGYTF.

CDR3 protein: CASSTGPMGPQGQGAKGNEAFF. In DNA, the CDR3 is TGTGCCAGTAGTACCGGGCCGATGGGCCCCCAGGGACAGGGGGCGAAGGGGAATGAAGCTTTCTTT. The chain recombines TRBV19 with TRBJ1-1, with TRBD1 identical over 12 bases. There are 22 residues in the CDR3. The germline gives CDR1 LNHDA, CDR2 SQIVND (reference sequence). Losses at the gene ends were 4 bases for V and 7 bases for J; bases not matched to a gene: 28. Based on the CDR3 plus reference TRBV19 and TRBJ1-1, the full variable domain is DGGITQSPKYLFRKEGQNVTLSCEQNLNHDAMYWYRQDPGQGLRLIYYSQIVNDFQKGDIAEGYSVSREKKESFPLTVTSAQKNPTAFYLCASSTGPMGPQGQGAKGNEAFFGQGTRLTVV.

The chain couples TRBV10-3 to TRBJ2-2; tentatively, D is TRBD1 or TRBD2 (5 bases each). This CDR3 has 13 amino acids. Trimming removed 8 bases at V and 1 base at J, with 8 bases between. Germline V gene data show CDR1 as ENHRY and CDR2 as SYGVKD. The CDR3 region is CAIGTGNTGELFF. Written as DNA, the CDR3 is TGTGCCATCGGGACGGGGAACACCGGGGAGCTGTTTTTT.

The chain uses TRBV18 and TRBJ1-1; perhaps TRBD1 as D (5 bases). The germline gives CDR1 KGHSH, CDR2 LQKENI. Trimming removed 1 base from V and 3 bases from J, with 18 bases in between. This CDR3 is built from 17 residues. The CDR3 region has the DNA TGTGCCAGCTCACCACTAGAGGGGTTAAGGGGTGACACTGAAGCTTTCTTT. It is translated as CASSPLEGLRGDTEAFF.

The rearrangement joins TRBV13 to TRBJ1-2; the match to TRBD1 covers 7 bases. V lost 5 bases to trimming and J lost 8 bases; unmatched junction nucleotides: 8. Looked up from germline, CDR1 is PRHDT and CDR2 is FYEKMQ (reference sequence). This CDR3 has 13 residues. The CDR3 bases are TGTGCCAGCAGCCACAGGGGTATCGGGGGCTACACCTTC. Residues: CASSHRGIGGYTF.

In DNA, the CDR3 is TGCGCCAGCAGCCAAGATTCCCAGGGAGAATGGGAAAAACTGTTTTTT. As protein: CASSQDSQGEWEKLFF. This chain uses TRBV4-3 with TRBJ1-4, with D possibly being TRBD1 (5 bases). From germline, CDR1 is LGHNA and CDR2 YSLEER. The CDR3 spans 16 residues. Trimming took 0 bases from V and 8 from J, leaving 16 bases between them.

The chain combines TRBV18 with TRBJ2-3, with D unclear. Germline-derived CDR1 and CDR2 are KGHSH and LQKENI. Trimming stripped 6 bases from V and 8 bases from J, with 33 bases between. The CDR3 totals 19 residues. The DNA of the CDR3 is TGTGCCAGCTCGCCCTTCACCAGTTACGCAGTCAATCGGCAAAGTACGCAGTATTTT. It codes for CASSPFTSYAVNRQSTQYF.

The chain couples TRBV12-3 or TRBV12-4 to TRBJ2-1; 8 bases match TRBD2. Trimming cost V 4 bases and J 8 bases; bases outside gene matches: 4. This CDR3 spans 13 amino acids. The CDR3 nucleotides read TGTGCCAGCAGTTCCGTACTAGCGGATGAGCAGTTCTTC. Amino acid sequence: CASSSVLADEQFF.

The chain has TRBV2 and TRBJ2-7; no clear D. The germline CDR1 and CDR2 sequences are SNHLY and FYNNEI. The V end was cut by 6 bases, the J end by 6 bases, with 12 bases between. The CDR3 runs 12 residues. CDR3 amino acids: CASRPSLGEQYF. The CDR3 DNA sequence: TGTGCCAGCAGACCCTCGCTCGGCGAGCAGTACTTC.

The chain recombines TRBV24-1 with TRBJ2-6; 12 bases map to TRBD2. V lost 0 bases to trimming and J lost 0 bases; unmatched junction nucleotides: 8. Germline CDR1 reads KGHDR; CDR2 reads SFDVKD. The CDR3 contains 21 residues. CDR3 nucleotide sequence: TGTGCCACCAGTGATTTGCCGGGACTAGCGGGCGAGAGCTCTGGGGCCAACGTCCTGACTTTC. This translates into CATSDLPGLAGESSGANVLTF.

The rearrangement joins TRBV5-5 to TRBJ2-6, with D unclear. Germline V CDR1 and CDR2: SGHKS, YYEKEE (reference sequence). The length of the CDR3 is 15 residues. V gave up 4 bases and J gave up 0 bases, with 8 bases separating them. The CDR3 DNA reads as TGTGCCAGCAGCCCTGTAACCTCTGGGGCCAACGTCCTGACTTTC. Its protein is CASSPVTSGANVLTF.